These T cell receptor beta chains were read from a single sample in a study of T cell repertoires in cytomegalovirus infection. Using its own MiXCR run on the reads, TCRdb lists one record per CDR3 protein. The sample includes hundreds of thousands of distinct CDR3 sequences, around 29% of them seen just once. The antigens these receptors bind are not known. The starting material was cultured PBMCs, obtained from culture after CMV antigen stimulation. The receptors originated from a human donor in good health (CMV status not recorded). Some clones in this sample may be carry-over from other donors' samples. CDR3s include the opening cysteine and the closing phenylalanine or tryptophan. A D gene is named only where the DNA matches it firmly. Expanded clones get a size class; other rows say once, few or many, or leave the size out.

D gene	V gene	clone size	J gene	CDR3 DNA	CDR3 protein
.	TRBV5-6	.	TRBJ2-1	TGTGCCAGCAGCTTAACGGGACAAGGCAATGAGCAGTTCTTC	CASSLTGQGNEQFF
.	TRBV6-2/TRBV6-3	.	TRBJ2-3	TGTGCCAGCAGTTACTGGAAGCCTGGGGATACGCAGTATTTT	CASSYWKPGDTQYF
TRBD2	TRBV5-1	few	TRBJ2-5	TGCGCCAGCAGCTTTAAGCTAGACACGGGACTAGCGGGAGTCCACCAAGAGACCCAGTACTTC	CASSFKLDTGLAGVHQETQYF
.	TRBV20-1	.	TRBJ2-5	TGCAGTGCCGCTTTGGGGTCGGGGAACCAAGAGACCCAGTACTTC	CSAALGSGNQETQYF
.	TRBV20-1	.	TRBJ2-1	TGCAGTGCTCGGGTTCCAGTGCAGTTCTTC	CSARVPVQFF
.	TRBV7-6	few	TRBJ2-3	TGTGCCAGCAGCTCGACAGGTAGCACAGATACGCAGTATTTT	CASSSTGSTDTQYF
TRBD1	TRBV11-2	.	TRBJ1-6	TGTGCCAGCAGCTTAAGTCCATGGCCGACAGGGGCGGGATCACCCCTCCACTTT	CASSLSPWPTGAGSPLHF
.	TRBV2	.	TRBJ1-5	TGTGCCAGCAGTGAACGAGAGAGCAATCAGCCCCAGCATTTT	CASSERESNQPQHF
.	TRBV7-2	few	TRBJ2-3	TGTGCCAGCAGCTTAGATATTACCAGCACAGATACGCAGTATTTT	CASSLDITSTDTQYF
.	TRBV7-2	few	TRBJ2-5	TGTGCCAGCAGCTCCTTCCCGGGGTTGGAGACCCAGTACTTC	CASSSFPGLETQYF
.	TRBV4-2	few	TRBJ1-3	TGTGCCAGCAGCCGACTCGACGGGACTGGAAACACCATATATTTT	CASSRLDGTGNTIYF
.	TRBV12-3/TRBV12-4	many	TRBJ1-4	TGTGCCAGCAGTTCCCCCGTCGGGGGGCGCGGTGAAAAACTGTTTTTT	CASSSPVGGRGEKLFF
.	TRBV4-1	.	TRBJ2-7	TGCGCCAGCAGCCAAGATCTCGGGGGTGCCTACGAGCAGTACTTC	CASSQDLGGAYEQYF
.	TRBV25-1	.	TRBJ1-5	TGTGCCAGCATGGCTAGCGGGACATCAAATCAGCCCCAGCATTTT	CASMASGTSNQPQHF
.	TRBV18	.	TRBJ1-1	TGTGCCAGCTCACCCAACGTTGGGCAGAACACTGAAGCTTTCTTT	CASSPNVGQNTEAFF
.	TRBV6-6	.	TRBJ1-1	TGTGCCAGCAGGCAGGGGTCTGAAGCTTTCTTT	CASRQGSEAFF
TRBD2	TRBV20-1	.	TRBJ2-5	TGCAGTGCTAGAGATCTGGGTAGCGGGAGGGCCCTAGAGACCCAGTACTTC	CSARDLGSGRALETQYF
.	TRBV7-2	.	TRBJ1-6	TGTGCCAGCAGCTTAGAGCCAGCCGCGAGGACCCTCCACTTT	CASSLEPAARTLHF
TRBD1	TRBV28	few	TRBJ2-7	TGTGCCAGCAGTGCACAGGGGTCAGTCTACGAGCAGTACTTC	CASSAQGSVYEQYF
.	TRBV6-1	few	TRBJ2-1	TGTGCCAGCAGTGTTTGGGGGGATGAGCAGTTCTTC	CASSVWGDEQFF
.	TRBV20-1	.	TRBJ1-5	TGCAGTGCTAGAGATAGAGTAAATAGCAATCAGCCCCAGCATTTT	CSARDRVNSNQPQHF
.	TRBV7-8	few	TRBJ2-6	TGTGCCAGCAGCCCGGGTCCTTCTGGGGCCAACGTCCTGACTTTC	CASSPGPSGANVLTF
TRBD2	TRBV4-2	.	TRBJ2-2	TGTGCCAGCAGCCCCCGGACTAGCGGGGAGGGGGCCGGGGAGCTGTTTTTT	CASSPRTSGEGAGELFF
TRBD1	TRBV28	.	TRBJ1-2	TGTGCCAGCAGTCGGACAGGCAGCCATGGCTACACCTTC	CASSRTGSHGYTF
TRBD2	TRBV6-6	few	TRBJ2-7	TGTGCCAGCACCCCTAAACTAGCGGGCCCTCGGGAGTACTTC	CASTPKLAGPREYF
TRBD1	TRBV30	few	TRBJ1-1	TGTGCGATTGGACAGGGCGCTATTATGAACACTGAAGCTTTCTTT	CAIGQGAIMNTEAFF
.	TRBV7-9	few	TRBJ1-1	TGTGCCAGCTTCCAGGGGACCCTTCCCGAAGCTTTCTTT	CASFQGTLPEAFF
.	TRBV7-6	.	TRBJ2-2	TGTGCTAGCAGCCGGGACGGCGCCGGGGAGCTGTTTTTT	CASSRDGAGELFF
.	TRBV7-2	few	TRBJ2-1	TGTGCCAGCAGCTTAGTGGTCGGTGGTAGCGGATTCTACAATGAGCAGTTCTTC	CASSLVVGGSGFYNEQFF
.	TRBV19	.	TRBJ1-1	TGTGCCAGTAGTATAGATCGCGGCATTGGGGCTTTCTTT	CASSIDRGIGAFF
TRBD1	TRBV4-2	.	TRBJ2-1	TGTGCCAGCAGCCAAGCCAGACTTGGGACAGGTCAGGTCTACAATGAGCAGTTCTTC	CASSQARLGTGQVYNEQFF
TRBD1	TRBV2	few	TRBJ1-5	TGTGCCAGCAGTCCCCCGGAACAGGGGGATCAGCCCCAGCATTTT	CASSPPEQGDQPQHF
TRBD1	TRBV6-1	.	TRBJ1-1	TGTGCCAGCAGAGCCGGGACAGTCACTGAAGCTTTCTTT	CASRAGTVTEAFF
.	TRBV7-2	many	TRBJ1-5	TGTGCCAGCAGCTTAGTACAGGGAGGCAATCAGCCCCAGCATTTT	CASSLVQGGNQPQHF
.	TRBV4-1	.	TRBJ1-3	TGCGCCAGCAGCCAATACGGACTCTTAAGCTCTGGAAACACCATATATTTT	CASSQYGLLSSGNTIYF
.	TRBV11-1	.	TRBJ2-5	TGTGCCAGCAGCTTAGGGAAAGCTGAGACCCAGTACTTC	CASSLGKAETQYF
.	TRBV2	.	TRBJ1-4	TGTGCCAGCAGGAGGGGGGACCTTGAAAAACTGTTTTTT	CASRRGDLEKLFF
.	TRBV3-1	few	TRBJ1-2	TGTGCCAGCAGCCAAGGACAGGTGGTCGGGGGTGGCTACACCTTC	CASSQGQVVGGGYTF
.	TRBV23-1	.	TRBJ1-2	TGCGCCAGCAGACTTTCCGGGGGCTACACCTTC	CASRLSGGYTF
TRBD2	TRBV7-2	many	TRBJ2-7	TGTGCCAGCAGCTTAGGACTAGCGCAGTACGAGCAGTACTTC	CASSLGLAQYEQYF
.	TRBV29-1	.	TRBJ1-1	TGCAGCGTAACCAGGATGAACACTGAAGCTTTCTTT	CSVTRMNTEAFF
.	TRBV19	.	TRBJ2-4	TGTGCCAGTAGTATCCTAGGGAGCAAAAACATTCAGTACTTC	CASSILGSKNIQYF
TRBD1	TRBV19	.	TRBJ1-1	TGTGCCAGTAGTATATGGGGACAGGGTCGGACCACTGAAGCTTTCTTT	CASSIWGQGRTTEAFF
TRBD1	TRBV7-8	many	TRBJ2-1	TGTGCCAGCAGCTTACGAGACAGGGTCTATGAGCAGTTCTTC	CASSLRDRVYEQFF
TRBD2	TRBV10-3	.	TRBJ2-1	TGTGCCATCAGCTTACAACTAGCGGGAGACAATGAGCAGTTCTTC	CAISLQLAGDNEQFF
.	TRBV18	few	TRBJ1-1	TGTGCCAGCTCACGCGAGACAGCGAACACTGAAGCTTTCTTT	CASSRETANTEAFF
.	TRBV12-3/TRBV12-4	.	TRBJ2-7	TGTGCCAGCAGTTTCGGCCACTCTTCCTACGAGCAGTACTTC	CASSFGHSSYEQYF
.	TRBV29-1	few	TRBJ1-2	TGCAGCGTTGATAGGAAGGACAGCGGCTATGGCTACACCTTC	CSVDRKDSGYGYTF
TRBD2	TRBV20-1	few	TRBJ2-3	TGCAGTGCTGTGGGACTAGCGGGGGGAAAGGCAGATACGCAGTATTTT	CSAVGLAGGKADTQYF
TRBD1	TRBV2	.	TRBJ2-7	TGTGCCAGCAACTCCCCCCAGGGGGTGTCCTCCTACGAGCAGTACTTC	CASNSPQGVSSYEQYF
TRBD1	TRBV10-3	.	TRBJ2-1	TGTGCCATCAGTGACACAGGGACAGGTAATAATGAGCAGTTCTTC	CAISDTGTGNNEQFF
.	TRBV14	.	TRBJ2-2	TGTGCCAGCAGCCAAGATTTCGTAGGGGGGAACACCGGGGAGCTGTTTTTT	CASSQDFVGGNTGELFF
.	TRBV20-1	few	TRBJ1-1	TGCAGTGCGAAGAGGACTGAAGCTTTCTTT	CSAKRTEAFF
.	TRBV12-3/TRBV12-4	.	TRBJ1-6	TGTGCCAGCAAAGTCGGGGGCTCCTATAATTCACCCCTCCACTTT	CASKVGGSYNSPLHF